These 29 T cell receptor beta chains share one sample of origin, sequenced in a study of shared clonotypes between healthy human individuals. Sequencing used immunoSEQ multiplex PCR; TCRdb keeps in-frame clones, though not all of them. The table records about 600,000 clones, 70% to 80% of them present only once. Input material: PBMCs. Source of these receptors: a woman aged 40 to 50 in good health. Some clones in this sample may be carry-over from other donors' samples.

This chain uses TRBV5-6 with TRBJ2-7; 8 bases line up with TRBD1. Germline V gives CDR1 SGHDT, CDR2 YYEEEE. This CDR3 contains 14 residues. The junction had 5 bases not matched to a gene; V was cut back by 1 base and J by 5 bases. CDR3 nucleotide sequence: TGTGCCAGCAGCTTGTGGGGACAGGCCCACGAGCAGTACTTC. It codes for CASSLWGQAHEQYF.

The chain employs TRBV7-3 and TRBJ2-7; TRBD2 aligns across 12 bases. CDR1 is SGHTA and CDR2 is FQGTGA in the germline V gene. The CDR3 runs to 14 residues. The J segment lost 7 bases and the V segment lost 4 bases, leaving 5 bases of the junction unmatched. The CDR3 sequence: CASSSTSGSGEQYF. The CDR3 DNA reads as TGTGCCAGCAGCTCGACTAGCGGGAGTGGTGAGCAGTACTTC.

This chain links TRBV28 with TRBJ2-7; the match to TRBD1 covers 9 bases. Germline V CDR1 and CDR2: MDHEN, SYDVKM. The trim removed 5 bases at V and 3 bases at J, leaving 8 bases unmatched. The CDR3 runs 15 residues. The CDR3 DNA reads TGTGCCAGCAGTGATCGACAGGGGGGACTCTACGAGCAGTACTTC. The encoded protein is CASSDRQGGLYEQYF.

This clone was counted between two and nine times. This rearrangement joins TRBV27 to TRBJ2-3, with 8 bases that match TRBD1. J lost 7 bases, V lost 3 bases, and 6 bases had no gene match. CDR1 MNHEY and CDR2 SMNVEV come from the germline V gene (reference sequence). The CDR3 has 14 residues. The CDR3 nucleotides read TGTGCCAGCAGTTTCGCGCAGGGGGCTTATACGCAGTATTTT. Protein: CASSFAQGAYTQYF.

This clone came up a few times. This chain uses TRBV6-1 with TRBJ2-4; D remains ambiguous. The CDR3 has 15 residues. Germline V lookup: CDR1 MNHNS, CDR2 SASEGT. V lost 5 bases to trimming and J lost 0 bases, with 11 bases between them. CDR3 protein: CASSPGPGAKNIQYF. Here the CDR3 DNA reads TGTGCCAGCAGTCCAGGCCCTGGAGCCAAAAACATTCAGTACTTC.

The genes are TRBV18 and TRBJ2-4; the D gene could be TRBD1 or TRBD2 (5 bases each). Germline V CDR1 and CDR2: KGHSH, LQKENI. This CDR3 contains 16 residues. The V gene lost 2 bases and the J gene lost 1 base, with 12 bases spanning the gap. As DNA, the CDR3 is TGTGCCAGCTCACCATACGGGGACGAGGCCAAAAACATTCAGTACTTC. Translation gives CASSPYGDEAKNIQYF.

V gene TRBV7-9 combines with J gene TRBJ2-7, with 7 bases identical to TRBD1. Germline trimming cut 3 bases from V and 0 bases from J; bases unmatched to any gene: 2. Germline CDR1 reads SEHNR; CDR2 reads FQNEAQ (reference sequence). The CDR3 sequence is 14 residues long. CDR3 bases: TGTGCCAGCAGCTTGAGGGGGCCCTCCTACGAGCAGTACTTC. Residues: CASSLRGPSYEQYF.

The genes are TRBV10-2 and TRBJ2-3; TRBD2 agrees at 11 bases. The germline gives CDR1 WSHSY, CDR2 SAAADI. V trimming: 0 bases; J trimming: 8 bases; junction bases outside the gene matches: 4. The CDR3 sequence is 15 residues long. The CDR3 bases are TGCGCCAGCAGTGAGTCGAGACTAGCGGGACTTACGCAGTATTTT. This encodes CASSESRLAGLTQYF.

V is TRBV5-1 and J is TRBJ1-1; tentative D call: TRBD1 (5 bases). This CDR3 has 16 residues. The V end lost 0 bases, the J end lost 3 bases, and 15 bases lay between the germline ends. Germline V lookup: CDR1 SGHRS, CDR2 YFSETQ. In DNA form, the CDR3 reads TGCGCCAGCAGCTTGGTAACGTGGGGGGGTGACACTGAAGCTTTCTTT. Amino acid sequence: CASSLVTWGGDTEAFF.

This clone was detected once. The chain combines TRBV18 with TRBJ2-3, with 11 bases lining up with TRBD2. Germline lookup yields CDR1 KGHSH and CDR2 LQKENI. With V trimmed by 3 bases and J by 4 bases, 9 bases remained unmatched. The CDR3 extends over 17 amino acids. DNA of the CDR3: TGTGCCAGCTCACCTGATACTAGCGGGAGCTGGGCAGATACGCAGTATTTT. Translation: CASSPDTSGSWADTQYF.

This clone was counted at least ten times. V and J are TRBV7-3 and TRBJ2-7, with 12 bases identical to TRBD1. Trimming removed 6 bases from V and 6 bases from J; junction bases left unmatched: 6. The germline CDR1 and CDR2 sequences are SGHTA and FQGTGA. This CDR3 contains 14 residues. The CDR3: CASSFGTGGGEQYF. CDR3 DNA sequence: TGTGCCAGCAGTTTCGGGACAGGGGGCGGCGAGCAGTACTTC.

This chain joins TRBV6-1 and TRBJ2-1; a possible D gene is TRBD1 (5 bases). Trimming removed 4 bases at V and 2 bases at J, with 9 bases between. The CDR3 runs 14 residues. Germline lookup yields CDR1 MNHNS and CDR2 SASEGT. In DNA, the CDR3 is TGTGCCAGCAGTGTGGGGCGGCCCTACAATGAGCAGTTCTTC. This encodes CASSVGRPYNEQFF.

This chain links TRBV10-1 with TRBJ2-3, with a possible D match to TRBD2 (6 bases). V was cut by 5 bases and J by 5 bases, with 20 bases left in between. Looked up from germline, CDR1 is WNHNN and CDR2 is SYGVQD (reference sequence). This CDR3 comprises 16 residues. The CDR3 here is CASSPSLLALGDTQYF. Here the CDR3 DNA reads TGCGCCAGCAGTCCATCCTTACTAGCTCTAGGAGATACGCAGTATTTT.

This clone was counted a single time. CDR3 sequence (DNA): TGTGCCAGCACCAGGACCCAAGGAGAGACCCAGTACTTC. Translation: CASTRTQGETQYF. The genes are TRBV2 and TRBJ2-5; D is ambiguous. The germline V gene has CDR1 SNHLY and CDR2 FYNNEI. This CDR3 comprises 13 residues. Trimming took 7 bases from V and 4 from J, leaving 13 bases between them.

The chain combines TRBV18 with TRBJ2-7, with D possibly being TRBD2 (6 bases). Germline V gene data show CDR1 as KGHSH and CDR2 as LQKENI. The CDR3 spans 18 residues. V dropped 0 bases and J dropped 3 bases, with 21 bases sitting between them. The CDR3 bases are TGTGCCAGCTCACCACCGGGGGACTTCTCCACTAAGATCTACGAGCAGTACTTC. This codes for CASSPPGDFSTKIYEQYF. Full variable domain (missing parts from reference TRBV18 and TRBJ2-7): NAGVMQNPRHLVRRRGQEARLRCSPMKGHSHVYWYRQLPEEGLKFMVYLQKENIIDESGMPKERFSAEFPKEGPSILRIQQVVRGDSAAYFCASSPPGDFSTKIYEQYFGPGTRLTVT.

This chain uses TRBV28 with TRBJ2-7; D is undetermined. With 6 bases removed from V and 2 bases from J, the gap between germline ends came to 17 bases. Germline V gene lookup returns CDR1 MDHEN and CDR2 SYDVKM. This CDR3 has 15 amino acids. CDR3 sequence reads: CASRTPSGNTYEQYF. CDR3 in DNA: TGTGCCAGCAGAACCCCCTCTGGTAACACCTACGAGCAGTACTTC.

This chain uses TRBV5-8 with TRBJ1-4, with a tentative D call TRBD1 (5 bases). Germline-derived CDR1 and CDR2 are SGHTS and YDEGEE. The CDR3 is 15 amino acids. The ends were cut back, 0 bases at V and 3 bases at J, with 9 bases in the middle. The CDR3 region is CASSLERGPNEKLFF. DNA for the CDR3: TGTGCCAGCAGCTTGGAAAGGGGACCTAATGAAAAACTGTTTTTT.

This clone is a singleton in its sample. This chain uses TRBV29-1 with TRBJ2-1, with D unresolved. Germline CDR1 and CDR2: SQVTM and ANQGSEA. Trimming removed 3 bases from V and 0 bases from J, with 9 bases in between. CDR3 length: 14 residues. CDR3 sequence reads: CSVDPYRSYNEQFF. The DNA for the CDR3 is TGCAGCGTTGACCCCTACCGCTCCTACAATGAGCAGTTCTTC.

J is TRBJ2-1 and V is TRBV6-5; 11 bases match TRBD2. Germline V gives CDR1 MNHEY, CDR2 SVGAGI. The CDR3 loop spans 13 amino acids. Unmatched junction bases numbered 5, after V lost 9 bases and J lost 7 bases. CDR3 amino acids: CARVAGGGNEQFF. CDR3 bases: TGTGCCAGGGTAGCGGGAGGGGGGAATGAGCAGTTCTTC.

This chain joins TRBV5-1 and TRBJ2-7, with TRBD2 matching 7 bases. CDR1 and CDR2 (germline): SGHRS, YFSETQ. J lost 1 base, V lost 5 bases, and 6 bases had no gene match. The CDR3 has 14 amino acids. In nucleotides, the CDR3 is TGCGCCAGCAGGGGAGCGGGAACGTCCTACGAGCAGTACTTC. This translates into CASRGAGTSYEQYF. Using reference TRBV5-1 and TRBJ2-7 for the parts outside the CDR3, the full variable domain is KAGVTQTPRYLIKTRGQQVTLSCSPISGHRSVSWYQQTPGQGLQFLFEYFSETQRNKGNFPGRFSGRQFSNSRSEMNVSTLELGDSALYLCASRGAGTSYEQYFGPGTRLTVT.

The genes are TRBV6-1 and TRBJ1-2, with TRBD1 as a possible D gene (5 bases). The ends were cut back, 2 bases at V and 0 bases at J, with 13 bases in the middle. The CDR3 extends over 16 amino acids. Germline V gives CDR1 MNHNS, CDR2 SASEGT. The CDR3 DNA reads as TGTGCCAGCAGTGAATCCCGGGGGAGAGCTAACTATGGCTACACCTTC. Its protein is CASSESRGRANYGYTF.

The CDR3 sequence is CASSQERGLASSYEQYF. CDR3 nucleotide sequence: TGTGCCAGCAGCCAAGAAAGGGGACTAGCGAGCTCCTACGAGCAGTACTTC. The rearrangement uses TRBV14 and TRBJ2-7, with 10 bases fitting TRBD2. Germline assignment: CDR1 SGHDN and CDR2 FVKESK. Trimming at V came to 0 bases and at J to 0 bases, leaving 5 bases not matched to a gene. The CDR3 extends over 17 amino acids.

The genes are TRBV30 and TRBJ2-1, with 15 bases that match TRBD2. Looked up from germline, CDR1 is GTSNPN and CDR2 is SVGIG (reference sequence). CDR3 length equals 15 residues. J was trimmed by 10 bases and V by 4 bases; bases with no gene match: 8. The CDR3 nucleotides are TGTGCCTGGAACAGGGGACTAGCGGGAGGTGAGGAGCAGTTCTTC. Translating it yields CAWNRGLAGGEEQFF. Looking up the rest from reference TRBV30 and TRBJ2-1 gives the full variable domain: SQTIHQWPATLVQPVGSPLSLECTVEGTSNPNLYWYRQAAGRGLQLLFYSVGIGQISSEVPQNLSASRPQDRQFILSSKKLLLSDSGFYLCAWNRGLAGGEEQFFGPGTRLTVL.

J is TRBJ2-5 and V is TRBV5-1, with D perhaps TRBD1 or TRBD2 (5 bases each). This CDR3 spans 15 amino acids. Germline V gene data show CDR1 as SGHRS and CDR2 as YFSETQ. The V gene lost 1 base and the J gene lost 4 bases, with 14 bases spanning the gap. CDR3 nucleotide sequence: TGCGCCAGCAGCTTGTTTACGGGACGGCCAGAGACCCAGTACTTC. Translating gives CASSLFTGRPETQYF.

This clone has only one observation. The chain has TRBV30 and TRBJ1-1; D is uncertain. The V end lost 3 bases, the J end lost 1 base, and 6 bases lay between the germline ends. CDR3 length: 12 residues. The germline V gene encodes CDR1 GTSNPN and CDR2 SVGIG (reference sequence). CDR3 coding DNA: TGTGCCTGGAGGGTTGGGAACACTGAAGCTTTCTTT. Its protein product is CAWRVGNTEAFF. Based on the CDR3 plus reference TRBV30 and TRBJ1-1, the full variable domain is SQTIHQWPATLVQPVGSPLSLECTVEGTSNPNLYWYRQAAGRGLQLLFYSVGIGQISSEVPQNLSASRPQDRQFILSSKKLLLSDSGFYLCAWRVGNTEAFFGQGTRLTVV.

On this clone itself: A junction end diverges from the germline sequence, so it may reflect a read error. The CDR3 is CATSKREGGELFF. Written as DNA, the CDR3 is TGTGCCACCAGTAAGCGGGAGGGCGGGGAGCTGTTTTTT. The V and J genes are TRBV10-3 and TRBJ2-2; TRBD2 aligns across 10 bases. The CDR3 extends over 13 amino acids. Per the germline V gene, CDR1 is ENHRY and CDR2 is SYGVKD.

The chain couples TRBV19 to TRBJ2-7; the match to TRBD2 covers 8 bases. J was trimmed by 2 bases and V by 4 bases; bases with no gene match: 7. The CDR3 contains 15 residues. Per germline, CDR1 LNHDA and CDR2 SQIVND (reference sequence). The CDR3 DNA reads TGTGCCAGTAGTACCTCAAAAGCGGGAGCCTACGAGCAGTACTTC. This codes for CASSTSKAGAYEQYF.

This sequence joins TRBV12-2 and TRBJ1-5. TRBV12-2 has pseudogene status. The CDR3 contains 15 residues. The chain's CDR3 is CASRPNRAFNQPQHF. The CDR3 DNA reads TGTGCAAGTCGTCCAAACCGGGCCTTCAATCAGCCCCAGCATTTT.

V gene TRBV2 combines with J gene TRBJ1-2, with 7 positions matching TRBD1. The CDR3 contains 14 residues. Per germline, CDR1 SNHLY and CDR2 FYNNEI. J gave up 4 bases and V 6 bases, and 8 bases lay outside the gene matches. In DNA form, the CDR3 reads TGTGCCAGCAGGTATACGACAGGGCTCTATGGCTACACCTTC. It specifies CASRYTTGLYGYTF. Together with reference TRBV2 and TRBJ1-2, the CDR3 gives the full variable domain: EPEVTQTPSHQVTQMGQEVILRCVPISNHLYFYWYRQILGQKVEFLVSFYNNEISEKSEIFDDQFSVERPDGSNFTLKIRSTKLEDSAMYFCASRYTTGLYGYTFGSGTRLTVV.